The clone carrying this T cell receptor beta chain was recorded only once. Its antigen remains unidentified. The data derive from a study of CD8+CD57+ T cells in acquired aplastic anemia. On the study more broadly: The average for DNA from sorted CD4+ and CD8+ cells was roughly 3 ug. Study-level points and caveats: Overlapping CD8+ CDR3 repertoires of patients and controls contained under 35 shared sequences. Controls did not differ significantly from patients in CD8+ Simpson's diversity.

V lost 1 base to trimming and J lost 5 bases, with 10 bases between them. Germline lookup yields CDR1 DFQATT and CDR2 SNEGSKA (reference sequence). The CDR3 extends over 13 amino acids. In patients chosen for sequencing, flow cytometry had shown CD8+CD57+ cell expansion. TCR beta VDJ and CDR3 profiling used genomic DNA as template. TCRdb recomputed calls from the reads with MiXCR, one row per CDR3 protein. The top ten clones hold 3% to 4% of a sample with under 200,000 distinct CDR3 sequences, roughly half of them seen once. The gene calls are TRBV20-1 and TRBJ2-3, with D hard to call. The specimen sequenced was sorted CD4+, CD8+, or CD8+CD57+ T cells (not recorded which) from PBMCs. The sequence derives from a human donor with aplastic anemia. The CDR3 reads CSARGSPGDTQYF. CDR3 bases: TGCAGTGCTAGAGGAAGCCCCGGAGATACGCAGTATTTT.